This T cell receptor beta chain was sequenced in a study of T cell repertoires in cytomegalovirus infection. Study-wide context: Evidence of both CMV infection and a matching HLA type came from public TCR beta signatures.

About this clonotype itself: Its specificity is not known.

TCRdb re-derived calls from the reads in MiXCR, one entry per CDR3 protein. The sample comprises around 130,000 distinct CDR3 sequences, more than 20% of which are singletons, and 30% to 40% rests with the top ten. Germline V gene sequence: CDR1 KGHDR, CDR2 SFDVKD. CDR3 length: 17 amino acids. The V and J ends lost 12 bases and 0 bases respectively, with 23 bases between them. The V gene is TRBV24-1, the J gene TRBJ1-5; D ambiguous. The clonotype was recovered from a human donor in good health (CMV status not recorded). Some clones in this sample may be carry-over from other donors' samples. Sequenced: PBMCs, sequenced either directly or after in vitro stimulation (not recorded which). The CDR3 nucleotides are TGTGCCTCAATCCTGGGGTCCCCTCCGTATAGCAATCAGCCCCAGCATTTT. The encoded protein is CASILGSPPYSNQPQHF.